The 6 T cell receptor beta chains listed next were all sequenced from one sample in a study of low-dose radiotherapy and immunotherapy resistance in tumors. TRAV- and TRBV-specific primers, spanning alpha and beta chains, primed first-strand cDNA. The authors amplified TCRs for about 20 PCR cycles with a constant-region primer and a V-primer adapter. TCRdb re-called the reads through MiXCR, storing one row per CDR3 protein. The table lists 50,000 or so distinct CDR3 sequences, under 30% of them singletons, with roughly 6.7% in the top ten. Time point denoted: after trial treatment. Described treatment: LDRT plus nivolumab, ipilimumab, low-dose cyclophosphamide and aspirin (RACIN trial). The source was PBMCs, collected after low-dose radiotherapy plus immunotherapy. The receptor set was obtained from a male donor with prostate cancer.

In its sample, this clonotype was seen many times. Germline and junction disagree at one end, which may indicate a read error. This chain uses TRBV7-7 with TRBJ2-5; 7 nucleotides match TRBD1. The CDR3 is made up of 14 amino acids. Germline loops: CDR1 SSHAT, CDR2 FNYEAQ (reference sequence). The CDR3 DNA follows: TGTGCTAGCAGCCCCACAGGGGCGCAAGAGACCCAGTACTTC. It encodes CASSPTGAQETQYF. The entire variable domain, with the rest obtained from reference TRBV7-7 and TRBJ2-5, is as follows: GAGVSQSPRYKVTKRGQDVTLRCDPISSHATLYWYQQALGQGPEFLTYFNYEAQPDKSGLPSDRFSAERPEGSISTLTIQRTEQRDSAMYRCASSPTGAQETQYFGPGTRLLVL.

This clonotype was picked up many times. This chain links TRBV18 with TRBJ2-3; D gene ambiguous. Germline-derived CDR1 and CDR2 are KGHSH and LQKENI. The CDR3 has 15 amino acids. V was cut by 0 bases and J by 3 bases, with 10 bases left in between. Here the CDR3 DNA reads TGTGCCAGCTCACCACCCTCAGGTGCTACAGATACGCAGTATTTT. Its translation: CASSPPSGATDTQYF.

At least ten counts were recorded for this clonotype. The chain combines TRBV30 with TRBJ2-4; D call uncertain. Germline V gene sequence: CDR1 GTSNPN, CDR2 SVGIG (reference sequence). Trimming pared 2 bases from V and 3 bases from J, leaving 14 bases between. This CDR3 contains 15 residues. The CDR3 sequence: CAWSQDLHHKNIQYF. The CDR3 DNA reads TGTGCCTGGAGTCAGGACCTACACCACAAAAACATTCAGTACTTC.

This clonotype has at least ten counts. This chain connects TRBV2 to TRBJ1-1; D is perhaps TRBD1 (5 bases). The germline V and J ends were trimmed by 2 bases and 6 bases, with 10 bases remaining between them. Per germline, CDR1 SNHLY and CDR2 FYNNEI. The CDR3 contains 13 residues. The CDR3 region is CASSENGDSEAFF. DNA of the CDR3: TGTGCCAGCAGTGAAAACGGGGACTCTGAAGCTTTCTTT.

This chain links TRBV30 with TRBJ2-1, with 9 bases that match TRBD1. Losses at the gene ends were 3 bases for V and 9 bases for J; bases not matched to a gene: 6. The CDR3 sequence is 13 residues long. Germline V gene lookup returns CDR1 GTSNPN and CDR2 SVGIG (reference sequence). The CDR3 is CAWSVTGGSEQFF. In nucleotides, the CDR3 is TGTGCCTGGAGCGTAACAGGGGGCTCTGAGCAGTTCTTC.

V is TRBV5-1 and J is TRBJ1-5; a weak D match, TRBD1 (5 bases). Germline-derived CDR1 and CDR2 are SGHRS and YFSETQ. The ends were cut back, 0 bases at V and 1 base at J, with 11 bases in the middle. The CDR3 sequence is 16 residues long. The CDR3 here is CASSLGPNRSNQPQHF. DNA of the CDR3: TGCGCCAGCAGCTTGGGACCGAACAGGAGCAATCAGCCCCAGCATTTT.